Listed here are 11 T cell receptor beta chains from one sample, sequenced in a study of control samples from healthy donors and cancer patients. This table comes from immunoSEQ multiplex PCR, and its TCRdb copy is limited to in-frame clones, with some not included. The table shows about 150,000 clones, with approximately 91% occurring only once. Sequenced material: blood. The receptors originated from a man aged 30 to 39 in good health.

The rearrangement joins TRBV9 to TRBJ2-7; D possibly corresponds to TRBD2 (5 bases). V was shortened by 7 bases and J by 2 bases, with 16 bases between the two germline ends. The CDR3 sequence is 14 residues long. Germline V CDR1 and CDR2: SGDLS, YYNGEE. CDR3 region: CASGGETATYEQYF. CDR3 sequence (DNA): TGTGCCAGCGGAGGCGAGACTGCAACCTACGAGCAGTACTTC.

The gene calls are TRBV5-1 and TRBJ2-5; D possibly uses TRBD1 or TRBD2 (6 bases each). V shed 5 bases and J shed 2 bases, with 7 bases lying between them. Germline V lookup: CDR1 SGHRS, CDR2 YFSETQ. The CDR3 runs 12 residues. The CDR3 nucleotides read TGCGCCAGCAGAGGGGGGCAAGAGACCCAGTACTTC. Protein sequence: CASRGGQETQYF.

The CDR3 reads CASWDLNYGYTF. CDR3 nucleotides: TGTGCCAGCTGGGATCTTAACTATGGCTACACCTTC. The chain combines TRBV27 with TRBJ1-2; D remains ambiguous. The germline V gene encodes CDR1 MNHEY and CDR2 SMNVEV (reference sequence). V lost 8 bases and J 1 base, leaving 8 bases between the germline ends. The CDR3 length is 12 residues.

The chain is built from TRBV21-1 and TRBJ2-1; the table's TRBD2 call for D was not verified on the DNA. TRBV21-1 is assigned pseudogene status. This CDR3 region has 17 residues. In DNA form, the CDR3 reads TGTGCCAGCAGCAAACACCCAAGCGGCGTCCCCCTGGATGAGCAGTTCTTC. As protein: CASSKHPSGVPLDEQFF.

The chain employs TRBV4-3 and TRBJ1-1; D may be TRBD1 (6 bases). Germline V CDR1 and CDR2: LGHNA, YSLEER. Deletions cut 8 bases from V and 5 bases from J, with 15 bases between. The CDR3 contains 13 residues. CDR3 in amino acids: CASSRGGGTEAFF. The CDR3 DNA follows: TGCGCCAGCTCAAGAGGGGGGGGGACTGAAGCTTTCTTT.

V is TRBV24-1 and J is TRBJ2-2, with a possible D match to TRBD1 (6 bases). V was shortened by 8 bases and J by 5 bases, with 11 bases between the two germline ends. Germline loops: CDR1 KGHDR, CDR2 SFDVKD. The CDR3 is 13 residues long. The DNA for the CDR3 is TGTGCCACCACGGACAGAACTACCGGGGAGCTGTTTTTT. This translates into CATTDRTTGELFF.

This clone appeared a single time. The chain carries TRBV5-4 and TRBJ1-2, with TRBD1 as a possible D gene (6 bases). Trimming left V 0 bases short and J 8 bases short, with 14 bases between. There are 14 residues in the CDR3. Germline V gives CDR1 SGHNT, CDR2 YYREEE (reference sequence). The CDR3 here is CASSLDTGPRGYTF. Written as DNA, the CDR3 is TGTGCCAGCAGCTTGGATACAGGGCCTCGGGGCTACACCTTC.

V is TRBV14 and J is TRBJ2-3; tentatively, D is TRBD1 or TRBD2 (5 bases each). V lost 4 bases, J lost 4 bases, and 9 bases lay in between. Germline CDR1 SGHDN, CDR2 FVKESK. The CDR3 runs 13 residues. CDR3: CASSRDLPDTQYF. CDR3 nucleotides: TGTGCCAGCAGCCGGGACCTTCCAGATACGCAGTATTTT.

The J gene is TRBJ1-2, the V gene TRBV4-3, with D uncertain. V was trimmed by 0 bases and J by 1 base, leaving 9 bases between them. CDR3 length: 15 amino acids. Per the germline V gene, CDR1 is LGHNA and CDR2 is YSLEER. CDR3 sequence: CASSQESGFNYGYTF. CDR3 DNA sequence: TGCGCCAGCAGCCAAGAGTCTGGGTTTAACTATGGCTACACCTTC.

CDR3 loop: CASSLGRRGEQYF. CDR3 DNA sequence: TGTGCCAGCAGCTTAGGCAGAAGGGGCGAGCAGTACTTC. The chain has TRBV7-9 and TRBJ2-7; D perhaps matches TRBD1 (5 bases). The CDR3 is made up of 13 amino acids. CDR1 SEHNR and CDR2 FQNEAQ come from the germline V gene (reference sequence). V lost 1 base to trimming and J lost 6 bases, with 10 bases between them.

This chain uses TRBV9 with TRBJ1-6, with 7 bases that match TRBD1. Germline loops: CDR1 SGDLS, CDR2 YYNGEE. The CDR3 is made up of 15 amino acids. V lost 0 bases, J lost 7 bases, and 4 bases stayed unmatched. CDR3 amino acids: CASSVEGQPNSPLHF. The CDR3 nucleotides read TGTGCCAGCAGCGTAGAGGGACAGCCGAATTCACCCCTCCACTTT. The full variable domain, rest sourced from reference TRBV9 and TRBJ1-6, is DSGVTQTPKHLITATGQRVTLRCSPRSGDLSVYWYQQSLDQGLQFLIQYYNGEERAKGNILERFSAQQFPDLHSELNLSSLELGDSALYFCASSVEGQPNSPLHFGNGTRLTVT.